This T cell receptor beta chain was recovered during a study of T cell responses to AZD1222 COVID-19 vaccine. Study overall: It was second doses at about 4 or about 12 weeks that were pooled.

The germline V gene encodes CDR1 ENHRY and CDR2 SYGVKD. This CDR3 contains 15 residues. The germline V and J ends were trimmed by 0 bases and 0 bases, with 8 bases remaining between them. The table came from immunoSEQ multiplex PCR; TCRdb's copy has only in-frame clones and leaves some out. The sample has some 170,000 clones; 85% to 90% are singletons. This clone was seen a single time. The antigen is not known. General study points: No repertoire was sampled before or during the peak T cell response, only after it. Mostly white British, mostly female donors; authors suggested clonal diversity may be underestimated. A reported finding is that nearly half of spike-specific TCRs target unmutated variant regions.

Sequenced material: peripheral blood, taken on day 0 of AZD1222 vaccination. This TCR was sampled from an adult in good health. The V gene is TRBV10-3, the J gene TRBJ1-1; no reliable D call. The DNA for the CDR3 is TGTGCCATCAGTGAGTCGACACCCATGAACACTGAAGCTTTCTTT. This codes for CAISESTPMNTEAFF.